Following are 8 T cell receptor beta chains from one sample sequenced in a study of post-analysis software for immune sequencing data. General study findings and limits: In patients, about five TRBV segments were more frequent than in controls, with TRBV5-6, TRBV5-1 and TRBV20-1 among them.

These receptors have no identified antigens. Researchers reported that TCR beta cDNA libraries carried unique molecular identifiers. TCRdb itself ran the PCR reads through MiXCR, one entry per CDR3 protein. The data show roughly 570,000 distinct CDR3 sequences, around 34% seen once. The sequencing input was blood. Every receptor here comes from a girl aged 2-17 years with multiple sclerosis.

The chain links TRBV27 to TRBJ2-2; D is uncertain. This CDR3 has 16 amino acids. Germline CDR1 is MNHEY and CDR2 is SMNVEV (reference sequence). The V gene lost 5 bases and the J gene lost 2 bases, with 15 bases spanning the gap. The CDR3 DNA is TGTGCCAGCAGTCCCTGGTCCGAAGTAAACACCGGGGAGCTGTTTTTT. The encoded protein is CASSPWSEVNTGELFF.

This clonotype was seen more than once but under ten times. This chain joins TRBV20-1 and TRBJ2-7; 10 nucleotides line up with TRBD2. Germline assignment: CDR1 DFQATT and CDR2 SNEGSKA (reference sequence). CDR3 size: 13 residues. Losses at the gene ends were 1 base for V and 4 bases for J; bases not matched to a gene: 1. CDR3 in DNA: TGCAGTGCTAGAGTACTAGCGGGGTACGAGCAGTACTTC. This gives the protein CSARVLAGYEQYF.

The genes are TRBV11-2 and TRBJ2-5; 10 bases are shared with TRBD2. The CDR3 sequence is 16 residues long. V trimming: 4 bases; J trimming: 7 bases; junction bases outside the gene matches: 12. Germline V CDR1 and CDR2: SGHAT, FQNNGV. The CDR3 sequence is CASSSQKGLASRTQYF. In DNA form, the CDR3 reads TGTGCCAGCAGCTCACAGAAGGGACTAGCGAGCAGGACCCAGTACTTC.

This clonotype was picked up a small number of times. The CDR3: CASSSGLAFQETQYF. The CDR3 nucleotides read TGTGCCAGCAGCTCGGGACTAGCTTTCCAAGAGACCCAGTACTTC. The chain uses TRBV28 and TRBJ2-5, with TRBD2 identical over 9 bases. V lost 6 bases to trimming and J lost 1 base; unmatched junction nucleotides: 6. CDR3 length: 15 amino acids. The germline gives CDR1 MDHEN, CDR2 SYDVKM.

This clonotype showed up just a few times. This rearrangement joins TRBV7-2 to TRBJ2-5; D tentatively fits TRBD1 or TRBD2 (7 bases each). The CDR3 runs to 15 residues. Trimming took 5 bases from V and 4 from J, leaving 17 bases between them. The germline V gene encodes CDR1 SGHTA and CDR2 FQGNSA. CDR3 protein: CASSPARGGLETQYF. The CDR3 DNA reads TGTGCCAGCAGCCCCGCCAGGGGGGGCTTAGAGACCCAGTACTTC.

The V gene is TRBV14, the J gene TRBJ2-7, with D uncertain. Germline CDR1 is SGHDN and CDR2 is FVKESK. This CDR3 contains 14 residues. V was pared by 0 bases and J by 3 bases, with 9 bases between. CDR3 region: CASSQDRLFYEQYF. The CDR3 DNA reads TGTGCCAGCAGCCAAGATCGACTGTTCTACGAGCAGTACTTC.

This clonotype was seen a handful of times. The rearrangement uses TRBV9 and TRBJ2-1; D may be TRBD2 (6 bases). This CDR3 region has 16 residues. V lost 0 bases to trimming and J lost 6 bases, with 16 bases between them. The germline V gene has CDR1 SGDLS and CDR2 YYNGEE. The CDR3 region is CASSVDSAGLRNEQFF. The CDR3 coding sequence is TGTGCCAGCAGCGTAGACTCCGCGGGGCTCCGCAATGAGCAGTTCTTC.

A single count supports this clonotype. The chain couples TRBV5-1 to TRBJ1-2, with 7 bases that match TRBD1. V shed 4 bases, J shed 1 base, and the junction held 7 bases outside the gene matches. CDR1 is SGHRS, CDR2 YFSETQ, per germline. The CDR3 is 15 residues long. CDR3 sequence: CASSRTRDSNYGYTF. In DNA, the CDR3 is TGCGCCAGCAGCCGGACACGGGACAGTAACTATGGCTACACCTTC.